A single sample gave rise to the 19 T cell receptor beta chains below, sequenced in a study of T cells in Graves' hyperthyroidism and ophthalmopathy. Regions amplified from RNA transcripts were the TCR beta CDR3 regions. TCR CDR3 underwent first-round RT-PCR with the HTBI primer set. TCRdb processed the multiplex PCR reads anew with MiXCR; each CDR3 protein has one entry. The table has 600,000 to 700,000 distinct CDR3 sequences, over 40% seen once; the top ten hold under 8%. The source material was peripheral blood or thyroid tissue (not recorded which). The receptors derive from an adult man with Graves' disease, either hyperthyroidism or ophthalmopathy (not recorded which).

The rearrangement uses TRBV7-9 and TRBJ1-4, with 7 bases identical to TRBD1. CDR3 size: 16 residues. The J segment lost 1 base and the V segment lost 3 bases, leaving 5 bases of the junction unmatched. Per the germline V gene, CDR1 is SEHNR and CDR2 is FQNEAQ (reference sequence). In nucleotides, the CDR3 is TGTGCCAGCAGCTTGTATGGGGACAGAACTAATGAAAAACTGTTTTTT. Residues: CASSLYGDRTNEKLFF.

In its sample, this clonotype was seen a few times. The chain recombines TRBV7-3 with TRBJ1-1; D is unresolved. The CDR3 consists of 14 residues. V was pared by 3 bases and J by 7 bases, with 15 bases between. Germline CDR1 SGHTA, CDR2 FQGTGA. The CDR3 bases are TGTGCCAGCAGCTTGGGCCCAATGGCCCATGAAGCTTTCTTT. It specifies CASSLGPMAHEAFF.

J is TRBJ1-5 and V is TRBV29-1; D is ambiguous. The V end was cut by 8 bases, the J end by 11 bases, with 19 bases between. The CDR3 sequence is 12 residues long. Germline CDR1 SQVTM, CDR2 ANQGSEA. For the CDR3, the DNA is TGCAGCCCCAATGGTGGGCCTGAGACCCAGCATTTT. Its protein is CSPNGGPETQHF. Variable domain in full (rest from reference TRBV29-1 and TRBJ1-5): SAVISQKPSRDICQRGTSLTIQCQVDSQVTMMFWYRQQPGQSLTLIATANQGSEATYESGFVIDKFPISRPNLTFSTLTVSNMSPEDSSIYLCSPNGGPETQHFGDGTRLSIL.

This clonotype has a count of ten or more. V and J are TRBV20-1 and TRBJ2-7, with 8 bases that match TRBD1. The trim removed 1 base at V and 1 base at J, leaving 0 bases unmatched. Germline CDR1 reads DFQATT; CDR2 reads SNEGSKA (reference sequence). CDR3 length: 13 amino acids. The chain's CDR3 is CSARGTGSYEQYF. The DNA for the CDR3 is TGCAGTGCTAGAGGGACAGGGTCCTACGAGCAGTACTTC.

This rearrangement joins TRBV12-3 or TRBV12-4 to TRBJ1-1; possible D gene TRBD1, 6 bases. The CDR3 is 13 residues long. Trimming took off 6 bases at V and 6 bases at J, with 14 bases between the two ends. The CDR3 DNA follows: TGTGCCAGCAGCCTACAGGGATACTCTGAAGCTTTCTTT. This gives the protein CASSLQGYSEAFF.

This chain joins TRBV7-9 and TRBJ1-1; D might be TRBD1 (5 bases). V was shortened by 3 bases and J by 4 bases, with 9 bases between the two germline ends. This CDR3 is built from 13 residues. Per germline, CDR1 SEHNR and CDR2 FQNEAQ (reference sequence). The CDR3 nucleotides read TGTGCCAGCAGCTTTTCGGGGGTCACTGAAGCTTTCTTT. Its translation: CASSFSGVTEAFF.

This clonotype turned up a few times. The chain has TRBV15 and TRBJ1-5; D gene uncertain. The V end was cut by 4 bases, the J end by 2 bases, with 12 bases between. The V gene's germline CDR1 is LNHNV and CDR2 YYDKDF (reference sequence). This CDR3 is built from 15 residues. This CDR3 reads CATSTSRKGNQPQHF. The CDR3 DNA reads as TGTGCCACCAGCACCTCAAGGAAGGGCAATCAGCCCCAGCATTTT.

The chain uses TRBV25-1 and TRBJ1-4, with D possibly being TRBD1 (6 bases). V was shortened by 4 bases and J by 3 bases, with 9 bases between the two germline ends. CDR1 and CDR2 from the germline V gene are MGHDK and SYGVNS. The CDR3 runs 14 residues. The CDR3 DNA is TGTGCCAGCAGTGCCGGACAGTCTAATGAAAAACTGTTTTTT. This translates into CASSAGQSNEKLFF.

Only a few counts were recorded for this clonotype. The CDR3 here is CSATGTGASPLHF. In DNA form, the CDR3 reads TGCAGTGCCACCGGGACTGGCGCATCACCCCTCCACTTT. The V and J genes are TRBV20-1 and TRBJ1-6, with D maybe TRBD1 (5 bases). Trimming shortened V by 6 bases and J by 10 bases, and 16 bases separated the two germline ends. Germline V CDR1 and CDR2: DFQATT, SNEGSKA (reference sequence). This CDR3 comprises 13 residues.

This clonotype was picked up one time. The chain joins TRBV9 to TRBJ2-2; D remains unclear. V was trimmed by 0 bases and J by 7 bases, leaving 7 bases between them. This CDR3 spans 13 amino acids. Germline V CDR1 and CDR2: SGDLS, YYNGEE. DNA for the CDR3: TGTGCCAGCAGCGTAGTTCAGAACGGGGAGCTGTTTTTT. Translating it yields CASSVVQNGELFF.

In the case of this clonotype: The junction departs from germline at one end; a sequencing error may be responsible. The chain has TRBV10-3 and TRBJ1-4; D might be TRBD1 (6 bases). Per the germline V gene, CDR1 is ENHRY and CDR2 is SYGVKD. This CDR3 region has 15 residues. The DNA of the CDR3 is TGTGCCAGCAGTTACTCTACAGGGCTACAAGAAAAACTGTTTTTT. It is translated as CASSYSTGLQEKLFF.

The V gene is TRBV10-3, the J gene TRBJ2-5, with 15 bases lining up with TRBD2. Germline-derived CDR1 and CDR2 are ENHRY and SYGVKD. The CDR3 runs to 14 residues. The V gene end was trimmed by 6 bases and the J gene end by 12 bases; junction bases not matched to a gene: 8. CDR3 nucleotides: TGTGCCATCAGCCTCGGACTAGCGGGAGGGTCAAAGTACTTC. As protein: CAISLGLAGGSKYF.

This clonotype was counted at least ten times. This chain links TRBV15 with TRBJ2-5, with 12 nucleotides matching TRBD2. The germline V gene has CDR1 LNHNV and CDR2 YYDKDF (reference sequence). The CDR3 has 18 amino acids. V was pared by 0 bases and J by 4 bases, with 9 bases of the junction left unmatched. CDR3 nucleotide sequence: TGTGCCACCAGCAGAGATCCCCAGACTAGCGGGAGTGGAGAGACCCAGTACTTC. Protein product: CATSRDPQTSGSGETQYF.

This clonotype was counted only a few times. CDR3 in amino acids: CSADKDGSSPYEQYF. CDR3 DNA sequence: TGCAGTGCTGACAAAGACGGCTCCTCGCCCTACGAGCAGTACTTC. The gene calls are TRBV20-1 and TRBJ2-7; D is undetermined. The CDR3 is 15 residues long. The germline V and J ends were trimmed by 5 bases and 2 bases, with 19 bases remaining between them. Germline V CDR1 and CDR2: DFQATT, SNEGSKA (reference sequence).

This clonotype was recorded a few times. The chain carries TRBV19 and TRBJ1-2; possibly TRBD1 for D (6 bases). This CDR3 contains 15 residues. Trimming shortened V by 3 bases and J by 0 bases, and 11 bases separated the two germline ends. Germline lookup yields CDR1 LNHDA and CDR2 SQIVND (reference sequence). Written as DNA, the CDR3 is TGTGCCAGTAGTATGACAGGACGAACTAACTATGGCTACACCTTC. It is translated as CASSMTGRTNYGYTF.

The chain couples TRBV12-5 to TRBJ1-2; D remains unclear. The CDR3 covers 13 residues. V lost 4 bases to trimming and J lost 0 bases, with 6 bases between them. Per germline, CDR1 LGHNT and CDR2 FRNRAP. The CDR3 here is CASGSPTNYGYTF. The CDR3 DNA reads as TGTGCTAGTGGTTCACCCACTAACTATGGCTACACCTTC.

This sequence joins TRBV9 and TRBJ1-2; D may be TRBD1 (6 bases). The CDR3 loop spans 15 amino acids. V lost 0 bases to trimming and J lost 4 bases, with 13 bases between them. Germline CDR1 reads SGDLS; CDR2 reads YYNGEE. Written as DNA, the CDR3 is TGTGCCAGCAGCGTAGAGCCGGGGGGCCGCTATGGCTACACCTTC. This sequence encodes CASSVEPGGRYGYTF.

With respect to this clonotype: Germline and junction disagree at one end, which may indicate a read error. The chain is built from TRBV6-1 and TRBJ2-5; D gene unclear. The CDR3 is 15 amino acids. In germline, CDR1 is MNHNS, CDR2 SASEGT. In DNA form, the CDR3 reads TGTGCCAGCTCACCACCCACCGGCACGCAAGAGACCCAGTGCTTC. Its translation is CASSPPTGTQETQCF.

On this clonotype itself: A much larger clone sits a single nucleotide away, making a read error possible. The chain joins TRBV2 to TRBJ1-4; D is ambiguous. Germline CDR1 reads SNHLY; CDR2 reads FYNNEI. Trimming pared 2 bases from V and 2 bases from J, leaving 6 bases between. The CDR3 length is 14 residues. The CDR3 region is CASSERPTNEKLFF. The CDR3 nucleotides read TGTGCCAGCAGTGAACGTCCGACTAATGAAAAACTGTTTTTT.